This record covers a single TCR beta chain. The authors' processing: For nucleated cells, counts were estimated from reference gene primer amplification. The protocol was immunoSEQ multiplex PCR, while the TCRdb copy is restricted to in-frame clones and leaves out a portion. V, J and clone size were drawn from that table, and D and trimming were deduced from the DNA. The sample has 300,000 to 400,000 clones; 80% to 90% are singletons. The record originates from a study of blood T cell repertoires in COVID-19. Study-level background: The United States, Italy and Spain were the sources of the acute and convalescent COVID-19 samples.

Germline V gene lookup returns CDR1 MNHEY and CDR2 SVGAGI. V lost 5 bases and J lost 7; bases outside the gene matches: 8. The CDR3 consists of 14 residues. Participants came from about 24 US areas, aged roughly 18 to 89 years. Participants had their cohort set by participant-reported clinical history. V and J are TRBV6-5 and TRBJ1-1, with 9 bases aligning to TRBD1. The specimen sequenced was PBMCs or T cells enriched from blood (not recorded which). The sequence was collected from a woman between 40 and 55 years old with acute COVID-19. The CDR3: CASSPTPGQGEAFF. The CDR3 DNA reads TGTGCCAGCAGTCCGACCCCGGGACAGGGTGAAGCTTTCTTT.